Below, one T cell receptor (beta chain) is given with its context. Its cognate antigen is unknown. This sample is part of a study of T cell responses to AZD1222 COVID-19 vaccine. Study-level findings and limits: The reported proportion of spike-specific TCRs targeting unmutated variant regions was nearly half.

Clones were sequenced by immunoSEQ multiplex PCR, and TCRdb holds only the in-frame ones, with some missing. Of under 150,000 clones in the sample, around 88% were seen once. The CDR3 covers 14 residues. CDR1 ENHRY and CDR2 SYGVKD come from the germline V gene. V was clipped by 8 bases and J by 1 base; unmatched bases: 4. The V gene is TRBV10-3, the J gene TRBJ2-2, with 7 positions matching TRBD2. This clonotype originated in an adult who received the AZD1222 COVID-19 vaccine. The source material was peripheral blood, sampled 28 days after the second AZD1222 dose. Here the CDR3 reads CAILGGENTGELFF. The CDR3 DNA reads as TGTGCCATCTTGGGGGGGGAGAACACCGGGGAGCTGTTTTTT.